The clone carrying this TCR beta chain was counted ten times or more. Its antigen is unidentified. Germline CDR1 is MNHEY and CDR2 is SVGAGI. The CDR3 covers 13 residues. Trimming took 6 bases from V and 7 from J; bases not matched to a gene: 7. Each CDR3 protein is one row after TCRdb ran MiXCR on the 5' RACE reads. Here the sample spans around 97,000 distinct CDR3 sequences, roughly a tenth being singletons. The data stem from a study of neurological immune-mediated disorders. Documented time point: longitudinal time-point 3. Study observations and caveats: Because no CDR3 amino acid sequences were shared across subjects by expanded clones, private repertoires were suggested in all groups.

Sequencing was performed on PBMCs. The receptor was isolated from a female donor with HTLV-1-associated myelopathy (HAM/TSP). The genes are TRBV6-5 and TRBJ1-1; TRBD1 matches at 8 bases. CDR3 protein: CASRTQGAGEAFF. The CDR3 nucleotides are TGTGCCAGCAGGACCCAGGGGGCCGGTGAAGCTTTCTTT.